This note documents a single T cell receptor (beta chain) sequence. Repertoires were generated with immunoSEQ multiplex PCR, while TCRdb's copy carries only in-frame clones and drops some. The profile shows some 120,000 clones, 93% of them singletons. The data stem from a study of control samples from healthy donors and cancer patients. The V gene lost 4 bases and the J gene lost 8 bases, with 6 bases spanning the gap. The CDR3 extends over 11 amino acids. In germline, CDR1 is ENHRY, CDR2 SYGVKD. This rearrangement joins TRBV10-3 to TRBJ2-1; D is perhaps TRBD1 or TRBD2 (5 bases each). The receptor was derived from a man in his fifties with head and neck cancer. Sequencing was done on a sample of PBMCs. In nucleotides, the CDR3 is TGTGCCATCAGTGGAGGGGATGAGCAGTTCTTC. It yields the protein CAISGGDEQFF.